A selection of T cell receptor beta chains follows, all from one sample in a study of blood T cell repertoires in COVID-19. The repertoire was sequenced with immunoSEQ multiplex PCR; TCRdb's copy has only in-frame clones and lacks some. The sample records under 400,000 clones, about 90% being singletons. Sequenced: peripheral blood. The receptors stem from a woman aged 25 to 39 with COVID-19, enrolled during active disease. The CDR3 runs from the conserved cysteine through the conserved F or W. Each record gives: clone size, D gene, V gene, J gene, CDR3 DNA, CDR3 protein. The D gene is left open where the match is weak. Only part of the rows carry a size: once, few, many, or a class if the clone is expanded.

clone_size: NA
d_call: NA
v_call: TRBV28
j_call: TRBJ2-7
cdr3_nt: TGTGCCAGCAGTTTACTTGGACAAGCATACGAGCAGTACTTC
cdr3_aa: CASSLLGQAYEQYF

clone_size: NA
d_call: TRBD1
v_call: TRBV25-1
j_call: TRBJ2-3
cdr3_nt: TGTGCCAGCAGTGAACAAGTGACAGGGGACACAGATACGCAGTATTTT
cdr3_aa: CASSEQVTGDTDTQYF

clone_size: NA
d_call: NA
v_call: TRBV11-2
j_call: TRBJ1-5
cdr3_nt: TGTGCCAGCAGCTTAGCGGGCGGAGGGGGCAATCAGCCCCAGCATTTT
cdr3_aa: CASSLAGGGGNQPQHF

clone_size: NA
d_call: TRBD1
v_call: TRBV6-5
j_call: TRBJ1-2
cdr3_nt: TGTGCCAGCAGCCGACAGGGGACTTCGCTCCATGGCTACACCTTC
cdr3_aa: CASSRQGTSLHGYTF

clone_size: NA
d_call: TRBD1
v_call: TRBV7-2
j_call: TRBJ1-3
cdr3_nt: TGTGCCAGCAGCCCGCGGGACAGGGGGAGGGACACCATATATTTT
cdr3_aa: CASSPRDRGRDTIYF

clone_size: NA
d_call: NA
v_call: TRBV19
j_call: TRBJ1-5
cdr3_nt: TGTGCCAGTAGTAACAGGCGGGGCGAGCCCCAGCATTTT
cdr3_aa: CASSNRRGEPQHF

clone_size: NA
d_call: NA
v_call: TRBV12-3/TRBV12-4
j_call: TRBJ1-2
cdr3_nt: TGTGCCAGCGGCCGGGGGTCCCCAGCGCGAATTTTC
cdr3_aa: CASGRGSPARIF

clone_size: NA
d_call: NA
v_call: TRBV9
j_call: TRBJ2-7
cdr3_nt: TGTGCCAGCAGCGTAGGACGGCGGGTCGGAAGCGAGCAGTACTTC
cdr3_aa: CASSVGRRVGSEQYF

clone_size: NA
d_call: TRBD1
v_call: TRBV5-6
j_call: TRBJ1-2
cdr3_nt: TGTGCCAGCAGCTCGATCGGACAGGCTAACTATGGCTACACCTTC
cdr3_aa: CASSSIGQANYGYTF

clone_size: NA
d_call: TRBD1
v_call: TRBV19
j_call: TRBJ2-6
cdr3_nt: TGTGCCAGTAGTGGGACAGGGTCTGGGGCCAACGTCCTGACTTTC
cdr3_aa: CASSGTGSGANVLTF

clone_size: NA
d_call: TRBD2
v_call: TRBV28
j_call: TRBJ2-2
cdr3_nt: TGTGCCAGCAGTTTACCCCCGACTAGCGGGGCGAACACCGGGGAGCTGTTTTTT
cdr3_aa: CASSLPPTSGANTGELFF

clone_size: NA
d_call: TRBD1
v_call: TRBV30
j_call: TRBJ2-7
cdr3_nt: TGTGCCTGGAGCAGGGGGCCCTACGAGCAGTACTTC
cdr3_aa: CAWSRGPYEQYF

clone_size: few
d_call: TRBD1
v_call: TRBV7-2
j_call: TRBJ1-5
cdr3_nt: TGTGCCAGCAGCCCTCGGACAGGGGGACAGCCCCAGCATTTT
cdr3_aa: CASSPRTGGQPQHF

clone_size: NA
d_call: NA
v_call: TRBV13
j_call: TRBJ2-7
cdr3_nt: TGTGCCAGCAGCTTTTCCCATCAGGGAAGGGACTGGAGGGAGCAGTACTTC
cdr3_aa: CASSFSHQGRDWREQYF

clone_size: NA
d_call: TRBD1
v_call: TRBV27
j_call: TRBJ2-3
cdr3_nt: TGTGCCAGCAGTTTGGGACAGCCTAGCACAGATACGCAGTATTTT
cdr3_aa: CASSLGQPSTDTQYF

clone_size: NA
d_call: NA
v_call: TRBV5-1
j_call: TRBJ2-5
cdr3_nt: TGCGCCAGCAGCTTAGGCCTAGGGGAAGAGACCCAGTACTTC
cdr3_aa: CASSLGLGEETQYF

clone_size: NA
d_call: TRBD2
v_call: TRBV28
j_call: TRBJ2-2
cdr3_nt: TGTGCCAGCCTAGATCAAGCGGGGGCTTACGGCGGGGAGCTGTTTTTT
cdr3_aa: CASLDQAGAYGGELFF

clone_size: few
d_call: NA
v_call: TRBV28
j_call: TRBJ2-7
cdr3_nt: TGTGCCAGCAGGTCTGGAGGAAGCTCCTACGAGCAGTACTTC
cdr3_aa: CASRSGGSSYEQYF

clone_size: once
d_call: TRBD1
v_call: TRBV30
j_call: TRBJ2-7
cdr3_nt: TGTGCCTGGAGAATGGGACAGGGGTCCCTCTCCTACGAGCAGTACTTC
cdr3_aa: CAWRMGQGSLSYEQYF

clone_size: NA
d_call: NA
v_call: TRBV18
j_call: TRBJ2-1
cdr3_nt: TGTGCCAGCTCACCACCTAGTGGGAGTGGCGATGAGCAGTTCTTC
cdr3_aa: CASSPPSGSGDEQFF

clone_size: NA
d_call: NA
v_call: TRBV7-2
j_call: TRBJ2-7
cdr3_nt: TGTGCCAGCAGCTTTAGTCTAGAGGGGGTTTACGAGCAGTACTTC
cdr3_aa: CASSFSLEGVYEQYF

clone_size: NA
d_call: NA
v_call: TRBV9
j_call: TRBJ2-7
cdr3_nt: TGTGCCAGCAGCCCAGGTGCCTACGAGCAGTACTTC
cdr3_aa: CASSPGAYEQYF

clone_size: NA
d_call: TRBD1
v_call: TRBV24-1
j_call: TRBJ1-2
cdr3_nt: TGTGCCACCAGTGATTTGTCGACAGGGCAAGGCTACACCTTC
cdr3_aa: CATSDLSTGQGYTF

clone_size: NA
d_call: NA
v_call: TRBV7-3
j_call: TRBJ2-3
cdr3_nt: TGTGCCAGCAGCTCGGGCGGGAAGCCAGATACGCAGTATTTT
cdr3_aa: CASSSGGKPDTQYF

clone_size: NA
d_call: NA
v_call: TRBV20-1
j_call: TRBJ2-3
cdr3_nt: TGCAGTGCTATCAGCGGGGATACGCAGTATTTT
cdr3_aa: CSAISGDTQYF

clone_size: NA
d_call: NA
v_call: TRBV11-1
j_call: TRBJ2-7
cdr3_nt: TGTGCCAGCAGCTTATTAACTGCCGGGGAGCAGTACTTC
cdr3_aa: CASSLLTAGEQYF

clone_size: NA
d_call: NA
v_call: TRBV6-5
j_call: TRBJ1-1
cdr3_nt: TGTGCCAGCAGCCCCCCGGGGACTGAAGCTTTCTTT
cdr3_aa: CASSPPGTEAFF

clone_size: once
d_call: TRBD2
v_call: TRBV19
j_call: TRBJ2-1
cdr3_nt: TGTGCCAGTAGTACCGGGGACTATCGATACAATGAGCAGTTCTTC
cdr3_aa: CASSTGDYRYNEQFF

clone_size: NA
d_call: TRBD2
v_call: TRBV25-1
j_call: TRBJ2-3
cdr3_nt: TGTGCCAGTGGGACTAGCGATAGCACAGATACGCAGTATTTT
cdr3_aa: CASGTSDSTDTQYF

clone_size: NA
d_call: TRBD2
v_call: TRBV9
j_call: TRBJ2-5
cdr3_nt: TGTGCCAGCAGCGTAGGACTAGCGGGGGAGACCCAGTACTTC
cdr3_aa: CASSVGLAGETQYF

clone_size: NA
d_call: NA
v_call: TRBV7-2
j_call: TRBJ2-2
cdr3_nt: TGTGCCAGCAGCCGCCGAGAGGGCGGGGAGCTGTTTTTT
cdr3_aa: CASSRREGGELFF

clone_size: NA
d_call: NA
v_call: TRBV10-3
j_call: TRBJ1-3
cdr3_nt: TGTGCCATCAGTGACGGGGACTCTGGAAACACCATATATTTT
cdr3_aa: CAISDGDSGNTIYF

clone_size: NA
d_call: NA
v_call: TRBV7-2
j_call: TRBJ2-7
cdr3_nt: TGTGCCAGCGGCCAGGGGCCTTCCTCCTACGAGCAGTACTTC
cdr3_aa: CASGQGPSSYEQYF

clone_size: NA
d_call: NA
v_call: TRBV12-3/TRBV12-4
j_call: TRBJ2-1
cdr3_nt: TGTGCCAGCAGGACTAACCTAGACAATGAGCAGTTCTTC
cdr3_aa: CASRTNLDNEQFF

clone_size: NA
d_call: TRBD2
v_call: TRBV19
j_call: TRBJ2-1
cdr3_nt: TGTGCCAGTAGTATAGCACTAGCGAGTTACAATGAGCAGTTCTTC
cdr3_aa: CASSIALASYNEQFF

clone_size: once
d_call: NA
v_call: TRBV3-1/TRBV3-2
j_call: TRBJ1-1
cdr3_nt: TGTGCCAGCAGCGCCGGAGGTCCCAACACTGAAGCTTTCTTT
cdr3_aa: CASSAGGPNTEAFF

clone_size: NA
d_call: TRBD1
v_call: TRBV6-2/TRBV6-3
j_call: TRBJ1-2
cdr3_nt: TGTGCCAGCAGTTCCCGGGACAGCTATGGCTACACCTTC
cdr3_aa: CASSSRDSYGYTF

clone_size: NA
d_call: NA
v_call: TRBV6-1
j_call: TRBJ1-2
cdr3_nt: TGTGCCAGCAGTGAAGGGGACAAATACTATGGCTACACCTTC
cdr3_aa: CASSEGDKYYGYTF

clone_size: NA
d_call: TRBD2
v_call: TRBV24-1
j_call: TRBJ2-3
cdr3_nt: TGTGCCACCAGTGATTTGAGACTAGCGGGAGGGGCAGATACGCAGTATTTT
cdr3_aa: CATSDLRLAGGADTQYF

clone_size: NA
d_call: NA
v_call: TRBV28
j_call: TRBJ1-1
cdr3_nt: TGTGCCAGCAGTTCGCCGAGCCTTTACACTGAAGCTTTCTTT
cdr3_aa: CASSSPSLYTEAFF

clone_size: NA
d_call: TRBD2
v_call: TRBV27
j_call: TRBJ2-1
cdr3_nt: TGTGCCAGCAAAACTAGCGCAAGCTCCTACAATGAGCAGTTCTTC
cdr3_aa: CASKTSASSYNEQFF

clone_size: NA
d_call: NA
v_call: TRBV5-1
j_call: TRBJ1-3
cdr3_nt: TGCGCCAGCAGCTTGGAGGCAGGCTCTGGAAACACCATATATTTT
cdr3_aa: CASSLEAGSGNTIYF

clone_size: once
d_call: NA
v_call: TRBV7-2
j_call: TRBJ2-7
cdr3_nt: TGTGCCAGCAGCTTAACGGGAGTGGGTGAGCAGTACTTC
cdr3_aa: CASSLTGVGEQYF

clone_size: NA
d_call: NA
v_call: TRBV5-8
j_call: TRBJ1-5
cdr3_nt: TGTGCCAGCCGGAGGGCCAGCTATAGCAATCAGCCCCAGCATTTT
cdr3_aa: CASRRASYSNQPQHF

clone_size: NA
d_call: NA
v_call: TRBV5-4
j_call: TRBJ2-6
cdr3_nt: TGTGCCAGCCTTGACAGGACAAAATCTGGGGCCAACGTCCTGACTTTC
cdr3_aa: CASLDRTKSGANVLTF

clone_size: NA
d_call: TRBD2
v_call: TRBV5-1
j_call: TRBJ2-3
cdr3_nt: TGCGCCAGCAGGCCGACTAGCGGTAGCACAGATACGCAGTATTTT
cdr3_aa: CASRPTSGSTDTQYF

clone_size: NA
d_call: NA
v_call: TRBV21-1
j_call: TRBJ1-4
cdr3_nt: TGTGCCAGCAGCAAAGGGACAGGGGATGAAAAACTGTTTTTT
cdr3_aa: CASSKGTGDEKLFF

clone_size: NA
d_call: TRBD1
v_call: TRBV7-8
j_call: TRBJ2-1
cdr3_nt: TGTGCCAGCAGCCTTGAAGGGACAGGGGTCAATGAGCAGTTCTTC
cdr3_aa: CASSLEGTGVNEQFF

clone_size: NA
d_call: NA
v_call: TRBV7-2
j_call: TRBJ2-4
cdr3_nt: TGTGCCAGCAGCCCCCCTACAGCCGGGGTAGCCAAAAACATTCAGTACTTC
cdr3_aa: CASSPPTAGVAKNIQYF

clone_size: few
d_call: TRBD1
v_call: TRBV11-1
j_call: TRBJ2-1
cdr3_nt: TGTGCCAGCAGCCCAAGGACAGGGGGCAACAATGAGCAGTTCTTC
cdr3_aa: CASSPRTGGNNEQFF

clone_size: NA
d_call: TRBD1
v_call: TRBV28
j_call: TRBJ2-7
cdr3_nt: TGTGCCAGCACGGCCGGGACAGGGGGTTACGAGCAGTACTTC
cdr3_aa: CASTAGTGGYEQYF

clone_size: NA
d_call: NA
v_call: TRBV24-1
j_call: TRBJ2-3
cdr3_nt: TGTGCCACTCAGGGGGCTAGCGGCAGCGGGGATACGCAGTATTTT
cdr3_aa: CATQGASGSGDTQYF